Listed here is a single T cell receptor beta chain. This record belongs to a study of T cell changes during pregnancy in multiple sclerosis. The protocol was immunoSEQ multiplex PCR, while the TCRdb copy is restricted to in-frame clones and leaves out a portion. This table has about 47,000 clones, 93% appearing once. CDR3 length: 11 residues. J gave up 7 bases and V 4 bases, and 1 base lay outside the gene matches. Germline V lookup: CDR1 SQVTM, CDR2 ANQGSEA. This sample comprised peripheral blood, obtained in the second trimester of pregnancy. The TCR sequence derives from a female donor with multiple sclerosis, enrolled in a pregnancy study. This rearrangement joins TRBV29-1 to TRBJ2-1; 7 nucleotides agree with TRBD2. The CDR3 DNA is TGCAGCGTTGGGGGGGGGAATGAGCAGTTCTTC. Amino acid sequence: CSVGGGNEQFF.